The T cell receptor beta chain under discussion was sequenced for a study of cytomegalovirus exposure and HLA in healthy donors. It was with 60 Vbeta and 13 Jbeta primers that the PCR ran. This table comes from immunoSEQ multiplex PCR, and its TCRdb copy is limited to in-frame clones, with some not included. The table has around 120,000 clones, about 80% seen once. The CDR3 consists of 14 residues. With V trimmed by 7 bases and J by 7 bases, 6 bases remained unmatched. Germline V gives CDR1 SGHRS, CDR2 YFSETQ. The chain has TRBV5-1 and TRBJ2-1, with 12 bases identical to TRBD2. The origin of this receptor is a man aged 55 to 69 in good health and CMV-seropositive. The sample consisted of PBMCs. CDR3 protein: CASGRLAGANEQFF. The DNA of the CDR3 is TGCGCCAGCGGGAGACTAGCGGGAGCGAATGAGCAGTTCTTC.